These T cell receptor beta chains were read from a single sample in a study of T cells in tumors after PD-1 blockade. This table comes from immunoSEQ multiplex PCR, and its TCRdb copy is limited to in-frame clones, with some not included. The sample has 7,000 to 10,000 clones; about 62% are singletons. Specimen: tumor tissue, collected after anti-PD-1 treatment. These receptors came from a human donor with basal cell carcinoma. Each CDR3 is given with its conserved first and last residue. D genes are given only for firm matches. The listing skips clone size in some rows; elsewhere it reads once, few, many or a size class.

>once|NA|TRBJ2-1|TRBV3-1/TRBV3-2
CASSPTLFNNDEQFF
TGTGCCAGCAGCCCAACCCTTTTTAACAACGATGAGCAGTTCTTC
>NA|TRBD1|TRBJ1-5|TRBV28
CASSLDRANQPQHF
TGTGCCAGCAGTTTGGACAGGGCTAATCAGCCCCAGCATTTT
>once|TRBD1|TRBJ1-2|TRBV5-1
CASSYDREGGYTF
TGCGCCAGCAGCTATGACAGGGAGGGTGGCTACACCTTC
>NA|TRBD1|TRBJ2-7|TRBV15
CATSREGTGYEQYF
TGTGCCACCAGCAGAGAAGGGACAGGCTACGAGCAGTACTTC
>once|TRBD1|TRBJ1-6|TRBV7-2
CASSSPAGQRNNSPLHF
TGTGCCAGCAGCTCTCCGGCGGGACAGCGAAATAATTCACCCCTCCACTTT
>NA|NA|TRBJ1-2|TRBV27
CASSFGGAKGYTF
TGTGCCAGCAGTTTCGGGGGGGCGAAGGGCTACACCTTC
>NA|TRBD1|TRBJ2-5|TRBV6-2/TRBV6-3
CASSTLRTGYQETQYF
TGTGCCAGCAGTACGTTACGGACAGGGTACCAAGAGACCCAGTACTTC
>NA|TRBD2|TRBJ2-2|TRBV2
CASRGAGRNTGELFF
TGTGCCAGCAGGGGAGCGGGGAGGAACACCGGGGAGCTGTTTTTT
>few|NA|TRBJ1-1|TRBV21-1
CATPEGVGNTEAFF
TGTGCCACCCCGGAAGGGGTAGGGAACACTGAAGCTTTCTTT
>NA|NA|TRBJ2-3|TRBV28
CASSSMRADTQYF
TGTGCCAGCAGTTCCATGCGGGCCGATACGCAGTATTTT
>NA|NA|TRBJ2-2|TRBV6-5
CASRWTENTGELFF
TGTGCCAGCAGATGGACAGAAAACACCGGGGAGCTGTTTTTT
>NA|NA|TRBJ2-5|TRBV12-5
CASGLDPEETQYF
TGTGCTAGTGGCCTGGACCCGGAGGAGACCCAGTACTTC
>once|NA|TRBJ1-3|TRBV3-1/TRBV3-2
CASSQEGASRGNTIYF
TGTGCCAGCAGCCAAGAGGGCGCATCTCGGGGAAACACCATATATTTT
>few|TRBD2|TRBJ2-3|TRBV6-4
CASSALAGLADTQYF
TGTGCCAGCAGTGCCCTAGCGGGGTTAGCAGATACGCAGTATTTT
>few|TRBD1|TRBJ2-1|TRBV15
CATSILTGGGEQFF
TGTGCCACCAGCATCCTCACAGGGGGCGGAGAGCAGTTCTTC
>NA|TRBD2|TRBJ2-7|TRBV5-1
CASSLGLAGDRSYEQYF
TGCGCCAGCAGCCTGGGACTAGCGGGGGACCGCTCCTACGAGCAGTACTTC
>NA|TRBD2|TRBJ2-2|TRBV7-9
CASVGLATNTGELFF
TGTGCCAGCGTGGGACTAGCCACGAACACCGGGGAGCTGTTTTTT
>NA|TRBD2|TRBJ2-7|TRBV19
CASSIARASGGSFYEQYF
TGTGCCAGTAGTATAGCCCGGGCTAGCGGGGGATCTTTCTACGAGCAGTACTTC
>NA|TRBD1|TRBJ2-5|TRBV24-1
CATSDQGQKQETQYF
TGTGCCACCAGTGACCAGGGACAGAAACAAGAGACCCAGTACTTC
>few|TRBD1|TRBJ2-3|TRBV30
CAWKDRGTDTQYF
TGTGCCTGGAAGGACAGGGGCACAGATACGCAGTATTTT
>NA|TRBD2|TRBJ2-7|TRBV3-1/TRBV3-2
CASSRTSGSYEQYF
TGTGCCAGCAGCCGGACTAGCGGGTCCTACGAGCAGTACTTC
>NA|NA|TRBJ1-1|TRBV5-1
CASSYSLLGGAEAFF
TGCGCCAGCAGCTACTCCCTTCTCGGGGGGGCTGAAGCTTTCTTT
>NA|NA|TRBJ1-2|TRBV5-4
CASSLGREVYGYTF
TGTGCCAGCAGCTTGGGGAGGGAGGTTTATGGCTACACCTTC
>NA|NA|TRBJ2-5|TRBV13
CASSLDRSGEQETQYF
TGTGCCAGCAGCTTAGATCGATCGGGGGAGCAAGAGACCCAGTACTTC
>NA|TRBD1|TRBJ1-5|TRBV15
CATTSSQGVWQPQHF
TGTGCCACCACCTCATCGCAGGGGGTTTGGCAGCCCCAGCATTTT
>NA|NA|TRBJ2-7|TRBV7-2
CASSLGGSAYEQYF
TGTGCCAGCAGCTTAGGAGGGTCCGCCTACGAGCAGTACTTC
>NA|NA|TRBJ1-5|TRBV15
CATSTEDGPGNQPQHF
TGTGCCACCAGCACCGAGGACGGACCCGGCAATCAGCCCCAGCATTTT
>NA|TRBD2|TRBJ2-7|TRBV5-1
CASSFASGGTYEQYF
TGCGCCAGCAGCTTCGCCAGCGGGGGGACCTACGAGCAGTACTTC
>NA|TRBD1|TRBJ2-5|TRBV30
CAWRAKQGAETQYF
TGTGCCTGGAGAGCAAAACAGGGGGCTGAGACCCAGTACTTC
>NA|NA|TRBJ1-2|TRBV10-3
CAISVQGPYGYTF
TGTGCCATCAGTGTCCAGGGGCCCTATGGCTACACCTTC
>NA|NA|TRBJ2-7|TRBV10-1
CASSGVSGDKYF
TGCGCCAGCAGTGGGGTTAGTGGGGATAAGTACTTC
>NA|NA|TRBJ2-3|TRBV24-1
CATSGGVRGCMNTQYF
TGTGCCACCAGTGGTGGAGTAAGGGGGTGCATGAATACGCAGTATTTT
>few|TRBD1|TRBJ1-1|TRBV5-6
CASSQGATEAFF
TGTGCCAGCAGCCAGGGGGCCACTGAAGCTTTCTTT
>NA|NA|TRBJ2-2|TRBV3-1/TRBV3-2
CASSQDYPPGELFF
TGTGCCAGCAGCCAAGATTACCCCCCGGGGGAGCTGTTTTTT
>NA|NA|TRBJ1-2|TRBV6-2/TRBV6-3
CASSYYTANYGYTF
TGTGCCAGCAGTTATTATACAGCTAACTATGGCTACACCTTC
>NA|NA|TRBJ2-3|TRBV5-1
CASSLKGTSSTDTQYF
TGCGCCAGCAGCTTGAAAGGGACATCTAGCACAGATACGCAGTATTTT
>NA|TRBD1|TRBJ2-7|TRBV28
CASTLTGAPYEQYF
TGTGCCAGCACCCTGACAGGGGCGCCCTACGAGCAGTACTTC
>NA|NA|TRBJ2-7|TRBV18
CASSPPTGSRYEQYF
TGTGCCAGCTCACCACCTACAGGGAGTCGGTACGAGCAGTACTTC
>few|NA|TRBJ1-3|TRBV6-1
CASTDVSSGNTIYF
TGTGCCAGCACCGACGTGAGCTCTGGAAACACCATATATTTT
>NA|NA|TRBJ1-6|TRBV5-6
CASSFLRTVKEHYNSPLHF
TGTGCCAGCAGCTTTTTACGGACGGTGAAGGAACACTATAATTCACCCCTCCACTTT
>medium-sized|TRBD2|TRBJ2-3|TRBV3-1/TRBV3-2
CASSQVSGGADTQYF
TGTGCCAGCAGCCAAGTTAGCGGGGGTGCAGATACGCAGTATTTT
>NA|NA|TRBJ1-2|TRBV30
CAWSQGSLYGYTF
TGTGCCTGGAGTCAGGGGAGTTTATATGGCTACACCTTC
>NA|NA|TRBJ2-1|TRBV9
CASSVGLAYPYNEQFF
TGTGCCAGCAGCGTAGGTCTAGCGTACCCCTACAATGAGCAGTTCTTC
>NA|NA|TRBJ1-5|TRBV24-1
CATSDRDNNQPQHF
TGTGCCACCAGTGACAGGGATAACAATCAGCCCCAGCATTTT
>NA|TRBD2|TRBJ2-3|TRBV9
CASSLGTSGGDTQYF
TGTGCCAGCAGCTTAGGGACTAGCGGGGGAGATACGCAGTATTTT
>NA|TRBD2|TRBJ2-3|TRBV7-2
CASSDRTSGGARDTQYF
TGTGCCAGCAGCGACCGGACTAGCGGGGGGGCTAGAGATACGCAGTATTTT
>NA|TRBD2|TRBJ2-1|TRBV9
CASSVSGGVRDEQFF
TGTGCCAGCAGCGTTAGCGGGGGGGTGAGGGATGAGCAGTTCTTC
>NA|NA|TRBJ2-3|TRBV6-1
CASSERAGAPDTQYF
TGTGCCAGCAGTGAACGGGCAGGGGCTCCGGATACGCAGTATTTT
>once|TRBD1|TRBJ2-5|TRBV30
CAWSAGDRGYQETQYF
TGTGCCTGGAGTGCCGGGGACAGGGGGTACCAAGAGACCCAGTACTTC
>NA|NA|TRBJ1-1|TRBV30
CAWSTTWGAFF
TGTGCCTGGAGTACGACCTGGGGAGCTTTCTTT
>NA|TRBD1|TRBJ2-7|TRBV7-6
CASSLEDRGWEQYF
TGTGCCAGCAGCTTAGAGGACAGGGGGTGGGAGCAGTACTTC
>few|TRBD1|TRBJ2-2|TRBV3-1/TRBV3-2
CASSLQDRVSGELFF
TGTGCCAGCAGCCTACAGGACAGGGTCAGCGGGGAGCTGTTTTTT
>few|NA|TRBJ1-2|TRBV19
CASSITQGSGYTF
TGTGCCAGTAGTATTACCCAGGGTAGTGGCTACACCTTC
>NA|NA|TRBJ1-2|TRBV29-1
CSVDEAGINYGYTF
TGCAGCGTTGACGAGGCAGGGATTAACTATGGCTACACCTTC
>NA|TRBD2|TRBJ2-5|TRBV4-2
CASSQEPSGGQETQYF
TGTGCCAGCAGCCAAGAGCCTAGCGGGGGTCAAGAGACCCAGTACTTC
>NA|NA|TRBJ2-7|TRBV7-9
CASSSGTAGGEQYF
TGTGCCAGCAGCTCAGGGACAGCGGGCGGCGAGCAGTACTTC
>NA|NA|TRBJ1-1|TRBV7-9
CASSLALGGNTEAFF
TGTGCCAGCAGCTTAGCGCTGGGGGGGAACACTGAAGCTTTCTTT
>NA|NA|TRBJ1-2|TRBV27
CASTASGAGYYGYTF
TGTGCCAGCACGGCATCGGGGGCTGGGTACTATGGCTACACCTTC
>once|NA|TRBJ2-2|TRBV7-8
CASSWQAVSPGELFF
TGTGCCAGCAGCTGGCAGGCAGTCTCTCCCGGGGAGCTGTTTTTT